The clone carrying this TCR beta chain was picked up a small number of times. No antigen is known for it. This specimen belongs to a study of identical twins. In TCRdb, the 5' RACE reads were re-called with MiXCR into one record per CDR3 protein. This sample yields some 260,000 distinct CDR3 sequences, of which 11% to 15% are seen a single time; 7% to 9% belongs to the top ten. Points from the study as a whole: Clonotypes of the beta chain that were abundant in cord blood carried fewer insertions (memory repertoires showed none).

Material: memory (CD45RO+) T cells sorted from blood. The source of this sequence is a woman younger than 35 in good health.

CDR3 protein: CSLMGGAGHAIETQYF. The CDR3 DNA follows: TGCAGTTTAATGGGGGGGGCGGGGCATGCCATCGAGACCCAGTACTTC. The V call is TRBV20-1, the J call TRBJ2-5; possibly TRBD2 for D (7 bases). V lost 8 bases to trimming and J lost 5 bases, with 27 bases between them. Germline V gene sequence: CDR1 DFQATT, CDR2 SNEGSKA (reference sequence). The CDR3 is 16 amino acids.